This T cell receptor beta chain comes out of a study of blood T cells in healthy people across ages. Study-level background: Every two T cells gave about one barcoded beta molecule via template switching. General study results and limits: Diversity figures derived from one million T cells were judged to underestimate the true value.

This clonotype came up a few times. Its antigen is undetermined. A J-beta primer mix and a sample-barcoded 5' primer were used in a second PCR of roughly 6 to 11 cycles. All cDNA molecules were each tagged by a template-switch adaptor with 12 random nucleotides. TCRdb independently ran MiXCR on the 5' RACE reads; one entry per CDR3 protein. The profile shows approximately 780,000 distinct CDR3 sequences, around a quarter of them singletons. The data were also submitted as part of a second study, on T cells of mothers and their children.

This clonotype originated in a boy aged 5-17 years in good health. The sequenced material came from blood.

The chain's CDR3 is CASSHTVGYEQYF. Written as DNA, the CDR3 is TGCGCCAGCAGCCATACAGTCGGGTACGAGCAGTACTTC. The chain joins TRBV4-1 to TRBJ2-7; unclear D gene. This CDR3 has 13 amino acids. The germline CDR1 and CDR2 sequences are MGHRA and YSYEKL. The ends were cut back, 3 bases at V and 4 bases at J, with 10 bases in the middle.